Below, one T cell receptor beta chain is given with its context. What it binds is unknown. The data were taken from a study of cytomegalovirus exposure and HLA in healthy donors. Study results and caveats: Versus the roughly 690-donor mean, an Asian-associated ancestry cluster reportedly showed fewer N-insertions in a later analysis.

It was with 60 Vbeta and 13 Jbeta primers that the PCR ran. Libraries were prepared by immunoSEQ multiplex PCR; TCRdb keeps only in-frame clonotypes and omits some of them. The sample carries 100,000 or so clones, roughly two thirds recorded once. The CDR3 covers 13 residues. After removal of 0 bases from V and 15 bases from J, the junction contained 4 bases not matched to a gene. Germline V CDR1 and CDR2: SEHNR, FQNEAQ (reference sequence). The sample was PBMCs. The clonotype was recovered from a man aged 30 to 45 in good health and CMV-seronegative. This chain joins TRBV7-9 and TRBJ1-4, with TRBD1 matching over 10 bases. The DNA of the CDR3 is TGTGCCAGCAGCTTAGCGCCAGGGACAGGGGTGTTTTTT. This codes for CASSLAPGTGVFF.